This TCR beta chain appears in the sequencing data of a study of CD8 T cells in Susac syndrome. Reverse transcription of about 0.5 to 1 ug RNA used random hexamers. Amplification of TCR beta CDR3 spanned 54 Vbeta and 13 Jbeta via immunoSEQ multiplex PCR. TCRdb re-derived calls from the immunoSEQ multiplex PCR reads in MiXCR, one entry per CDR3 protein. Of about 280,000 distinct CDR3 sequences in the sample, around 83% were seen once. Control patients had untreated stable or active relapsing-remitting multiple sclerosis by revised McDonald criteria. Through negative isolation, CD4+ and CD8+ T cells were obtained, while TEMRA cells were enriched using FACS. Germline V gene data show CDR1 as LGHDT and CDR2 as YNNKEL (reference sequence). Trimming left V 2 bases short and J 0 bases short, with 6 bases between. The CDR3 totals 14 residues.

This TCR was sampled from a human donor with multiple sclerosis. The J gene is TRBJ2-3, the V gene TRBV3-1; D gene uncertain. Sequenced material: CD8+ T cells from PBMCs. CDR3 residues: CASSQLVSTDTQYF. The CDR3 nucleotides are TGTGCCAGCAGCCAACTAGTGAGCACAGATACGCAGTATTTT.